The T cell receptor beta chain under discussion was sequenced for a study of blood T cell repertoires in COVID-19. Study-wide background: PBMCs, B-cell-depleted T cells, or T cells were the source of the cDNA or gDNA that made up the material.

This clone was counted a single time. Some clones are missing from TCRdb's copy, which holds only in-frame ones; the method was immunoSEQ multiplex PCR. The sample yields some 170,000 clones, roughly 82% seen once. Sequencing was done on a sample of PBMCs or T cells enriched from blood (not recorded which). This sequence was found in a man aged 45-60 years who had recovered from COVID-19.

CDR3 region: CASSRRTGAVDSPLHF. The DNA for the CDR3 is TGTGCCAGCAGCCGTAGGACAGGGGCGGTAGATTCACCCCTCCACTTT. The chain combines TRBV5-5 with TRBJ1-6; TRBD1 matches at 9 bases. Unmatched junction bases numbered 10, after V lost 4 bases and J lost 8 bases. The CDR3 totals 16 residues. The V gene's germline CDR1 is SGHKS and CDR2 YYEKEE (reference sequence).